This is a list of T cell receptor beta chains from one sample in a study of glioma-infiltrating T cells after dendritic cell vaccination. Clones were read by immunoSEQ multiplex PCR, and TCRdb kept only the in-frame ones, dropping some. The sample has 50,000 to 55,000 clones, 89% seen once. Sequencing used blood, obtained after dendritic cell vaccination. These receptor sequences come from a human donor with glioblastoma. Both conserved end residues are part of each CDR3. The D gene is left open where the match is weak. Not all rows give a size; the values are once, few, many and, for expanded clones, a class.

TRBV4-2,NA,TRBJ1-4,NA,TGTGCCAGCAGCCTCCTCGGGGGAGGAGCAACTAATGAAAAACTGTTTTTT,CASSLLGGGATNEKLFF
TRBV10-3,NA,TRBJ1-1,few,TGTGCCATCGGTAGCCGGTTCGAAGCTTTCTTT,CAIGSRFEAFF
TRBV5-1,TRBD2,TRBJ2-3,NA,TGCGCCAGCAGCTCACGCCCCCGGGGGGGCCGCACAGATACGCAGTATTTT,CASSSRPRGGRTDTQYF
TRBV9,NA,TRBJ2-2,NA,TGTGCCAGCAGCCTCCACCCCCAGGTTAGGGGGGAGCTGTTTTTT,CASSLHPQVRGELFF
TRBV5-1,NA,TRBJ1-1,NA,TGCGCCAGCAGCTTAGTACAGGGCGGTGAAGCTTTCTTT,CASSLVQGGEAFF
TRBV29-1,NA,TRBJ2-7,NA,TGCAGCGTTGCTCCACGCCTCCGGAGGTCCTACGAGCAGTACTTC,CSVAPRLRRSYEQYF
TRBV5-5,TRBD2,TRBJ2-7,once,TGTGCCAGCAGCGGGGGGGGATTGGCCTACGAGCAGTACTTC,CASSGGGLAYEQYF
TRBV28,NA,TRBJ1-2,NA,TGTGCCAGCAGTATTTACAGGGACGGCTACACCTTC,CASSIYRDGYTF
TRBV4-1,NA,TRBJ2-2,NA,TGCGCCAGCAGCCAAGTCTCGGGCACCGGGGAGCTGTTTTTT,CASSQVSGTGELFF
TRBV29-1,TRBD2,TRBJ2-7,NA,TGCAGCGTTGGCGGGAGCTACGAGCAGTACTTC,CSVGGSYEQYF
TRBV9,NA,TRBJ2-1,NA,TGTGCCAGCAGCGTAGGGGGGACTGCTAGTAATGAGCAGTTCTTC,CASSVGGTASNEQFF
TRBV27,TRBD1,TRBJ2-7,NA,TGTGCCAGCAGTCTTACGGGACAGGGGACGTACGAGCAGTACTTC,CASSLTGQGTYEQYF
TRBV10-3,NA,TRBJ2-1,NA,TGTGCCACTTCCGGGGACAATGAGCAGTTCTTC,CATSGDNEQFF
TRBV19,NA,TRBJ2-1,NA,TGTACCAGTAGCCGGGACTCATCCTACAAAGAGCAGTTCTTC,CTSSRDSSYKEQFF
TRBV10-3,TRBD2,TRBJ2-7,NA,TGTGCCACCGGGACTAGCGGGAACTACGAGCAGTACTTC,CATGTSGNYEQYF
TRBV28,TRBD1,TRBJ1-1,NA,TGTGCCAGCGGGAGTCCGACAGGGAAGGGCACTGAAGCTTTCTTT,CASGSPTGKGTEAFF
TRBV18,NA,TRBJ1-1,NA,TGTGCCAGCTCACCAAAGACGGAGTTGAACACTGAAGCTTTCTTT,CASSPKTELNTEAFF
TRBV28,NA,TRBJ2-3,once,TGTGCCAGTTCGGGACTTCTCAGCACAGATACGCAGTATTTT,CASSGLLSTDTQYF
TRBV7-2,NA,TRBJ1-1,NA,TGTGCCAGCAGCTCACGACGGGAGAACACTGAAGCTTTCTTT,CASSSRRENTEAFF
TRBV19,TRBD1,TRBJ2-7,few,TGTGCCAGTAGTGCTACAGGGGCAGCAGACTACGAGCAGTACTTC,CASSATGAADYEQYF
TRBV9,NA,TRBJ1-6,NA,TGTGCCAGCAGCCTGACTCCAAATTCACCCCTCCACTTT,CASSLTPNSPLHF
TRBV19,TRBD1,TRBJ2-7,NA,TGTGCCAGTAGCTCGACAGGGTTCGACGAGCAGTACTTC,CASSSTGFDEQYF
TRBV27,NA,TRBJ1-2,NA,TGTGCCAGCAGTCCCGCGGGTTTAGGCTACACCTTC,CASSPAGLGYTF